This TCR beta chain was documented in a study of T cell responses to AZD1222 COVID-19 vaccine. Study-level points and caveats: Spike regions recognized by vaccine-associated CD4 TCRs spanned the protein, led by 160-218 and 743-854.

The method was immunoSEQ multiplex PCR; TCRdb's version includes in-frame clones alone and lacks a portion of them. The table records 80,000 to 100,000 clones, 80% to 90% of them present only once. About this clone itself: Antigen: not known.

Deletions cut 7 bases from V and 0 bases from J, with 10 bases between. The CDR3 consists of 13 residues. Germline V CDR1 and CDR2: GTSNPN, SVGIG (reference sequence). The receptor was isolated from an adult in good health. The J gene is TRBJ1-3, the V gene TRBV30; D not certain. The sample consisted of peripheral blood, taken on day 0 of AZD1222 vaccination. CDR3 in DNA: TGTGCCTTTTTAAAGTTCTCTGGAAACACCATATATTTT. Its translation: CAFLKFSGNTIYF.